The 6 T cell receptor beta chains reported below all come from one sample, sequenced in a study of T-cell memory formation after mild COVID-19. TCRdb recomputed calls from the 5' RACE reads with MiXCR, one row per CDR3 protein. The sample lists around 470,000 distinct CDR3 sequences, about 19% occurring once. The sequenced material came from PBMCs or a T cell subset sorted from them (not recorded which). These receptors were taken from an adult woman who had mild COVID-19 (a few samples of this study predate the infection). Cell type and time point are not known.

The chain recombines TRBV11-3 with TRBJ2-7; no reliable D call. The CDR3 spans 16 residues. V dropped 3 bases and J dropped 4 bases, with 19 bases sitting between them. The germline V gene encodes CDR1 SGHNT and CDR2 YENEEA. Here the CDR3 DNA reads TGTGCCAGCAGCTTTGGATCGGGCCAGAGACTTTACGAGCAGTACTTC. Protein sequence: CASSFGSGQRLYEQYF.

This clonotype was recorded many times. V and J are TRBV7-2 and TRBJ1-6; D is possibly TRBD1 (6 bases). V dropped 5 bases and J dropped 2 bases, with 10 bases sitting between them. Germline assignment: CDR1 SGHTA and CDR2 FQGNSA. The CDR3 is made up of 15 amino acids. The chain's CDR3 is CASSGRDTYNSPLHF. For the CDR3, the DNA is TGTGCCAGCAGCGGACGGGACACCTATAATTCACCCCTCCACTTT.

This clonotype showed up just a few times. The rearrangement links TRBV12-3 or TRBV12-4 to TRBJ1-1; 7 bases are a match to TRBD1. The V and J ends lost 7 bases and 4 bases, in that order; junction bases with no gene match: 12. CDR3 length: 15 amino acids. The CDR3 sequence is CASIGPRRGSTEAFF. As DNA, the CDR3 is TGTGCCAGCATAGGTCCGCGCAGGGGGAGCACTGAAGCTTTCTTT.

This clonotype was seen more than once but under ten times. The V gene is TRBV7-8, the J gene TRBJ1-1; the D gene is possibly TRBD1 (5 bases). With 2 bases removed from V and 6 bases from J, the gap between germline ends came to 13 bases. This CDR3 comprises 14 residues. Germline V gene lookup returns CDR1 SGHVS and CDR2 FQNEAQ. In DNA form, the CDR3 reads TGTGCCAGCAGCTTACAGGGCCTGGCCGCTGAAGCTTTCTTT. Translating it yields CASSLQGLAAEAFF.

In nucleotides, the CDR3 is TGTGCCAGCAGCTCCCTCGGACAGGGAAGCACAGATACGCAGTATTTT. Translation gives CASSSLGQGSTDTQYF. This chain links TRBV5-5 with TRBJ2-3; 8 bases agree with TRBD1. Germline CDR1 is SGHKS and CDR2 is YYEKEE (reference sequence). This CDR3 comprises 16 residues. Trimming cost V 3 bases and J 0 bases; bases outside gene matches: 6.

This clonotype turned up a few times. V usage is TRBV12-3 or TRBV12-4 and J usage is TRBJ1-1; D is ambiguous. The V gene lost 3 bases and the J gene lost 0 bases, with 11 bases spanning the gap. The CDR3 extends over 15 amino acids. This CDR3 is CASSFSWKMNTEAFF. DNA of the CDR3: TGTGCCAGCAGTTTCTCCTGGAAGATGAACACTGAAGCTTTCTTT.